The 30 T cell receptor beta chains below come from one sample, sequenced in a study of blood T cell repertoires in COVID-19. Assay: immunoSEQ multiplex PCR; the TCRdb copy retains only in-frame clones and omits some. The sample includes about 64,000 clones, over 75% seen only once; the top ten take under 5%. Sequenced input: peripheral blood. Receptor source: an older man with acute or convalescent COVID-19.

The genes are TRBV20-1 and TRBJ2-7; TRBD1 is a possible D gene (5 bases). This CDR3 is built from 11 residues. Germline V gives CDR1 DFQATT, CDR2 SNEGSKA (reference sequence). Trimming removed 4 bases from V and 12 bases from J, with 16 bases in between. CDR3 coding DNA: TGCAGTGCTACTCGACCAGGGTATCCGTACTTC. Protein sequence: CSATRPGYPYF.

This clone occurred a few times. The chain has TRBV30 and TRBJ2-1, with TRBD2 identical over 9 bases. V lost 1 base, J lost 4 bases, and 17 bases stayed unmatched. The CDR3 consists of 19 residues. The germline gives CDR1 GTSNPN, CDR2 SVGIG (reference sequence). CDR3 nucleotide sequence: TGTGCCTGGAGTGCCTCTAGGAGTGCGGGGGGGATCTTATACAATGAGCAGTTCTTC. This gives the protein CAWSASRSAGGILYNEQFF.

The CDR3 DNA is TGTGCCAGCTCACCACAAGGGGGCGGGAACTATGGCTACACCTTC. Translating gives CASSPQGGGNYGYTF. This rearrangement joins TRBV18 to TRBJ1-2; 7 nucleotides align to TRBD1. The CDR3 covers 15 residues. V lost 1 base, J lost 2 bases, and 4 bases stayed unmatched. Looked up from germline, CDR1 is KGHSH and CDR2 is LQKENI.

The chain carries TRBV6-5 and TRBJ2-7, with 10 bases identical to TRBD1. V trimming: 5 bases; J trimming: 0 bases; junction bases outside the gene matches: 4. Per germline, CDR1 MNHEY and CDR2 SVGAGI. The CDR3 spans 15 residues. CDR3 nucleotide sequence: TGTGCCAGCAGTAGGGGACAGGGGCTCTCCTACGAGCAGTACTTC. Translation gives CASSRGQGLSYEQYF.

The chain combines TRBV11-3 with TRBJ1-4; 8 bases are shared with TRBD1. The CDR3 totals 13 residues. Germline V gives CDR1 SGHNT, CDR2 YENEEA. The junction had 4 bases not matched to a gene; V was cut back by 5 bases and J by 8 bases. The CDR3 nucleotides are TGTGCCAGCAGCCTCGGGACAGGAGAAAAACTGTTTTTT. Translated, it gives CASSLGTGEKLFF.

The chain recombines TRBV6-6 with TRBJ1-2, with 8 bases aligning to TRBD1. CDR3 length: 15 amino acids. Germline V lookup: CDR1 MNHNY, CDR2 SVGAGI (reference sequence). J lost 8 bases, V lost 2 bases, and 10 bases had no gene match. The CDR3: CASSYADRVLLGYTF. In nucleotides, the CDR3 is TGTGCCAGCAGTTACGCGGACAGGGTCCTTTTGGGCTACACCTTC.

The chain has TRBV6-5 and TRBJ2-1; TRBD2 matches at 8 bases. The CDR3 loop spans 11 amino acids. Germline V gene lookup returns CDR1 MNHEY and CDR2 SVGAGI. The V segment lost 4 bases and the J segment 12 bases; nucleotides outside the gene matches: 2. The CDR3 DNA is TGTGCCAGCAGTTCGGGGGGGGCGCAGTTCTTC. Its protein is CASSSGGAQFF.

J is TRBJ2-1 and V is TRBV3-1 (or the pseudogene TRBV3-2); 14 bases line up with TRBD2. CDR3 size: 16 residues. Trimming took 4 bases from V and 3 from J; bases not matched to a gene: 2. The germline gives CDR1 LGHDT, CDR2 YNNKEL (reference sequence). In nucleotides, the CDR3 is TGTGCCAGCAGCCGACTAGCGGGGGGGGACTACAATGAGCAGTTCTTC. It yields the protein CASSRLAGGDYNEQFF.

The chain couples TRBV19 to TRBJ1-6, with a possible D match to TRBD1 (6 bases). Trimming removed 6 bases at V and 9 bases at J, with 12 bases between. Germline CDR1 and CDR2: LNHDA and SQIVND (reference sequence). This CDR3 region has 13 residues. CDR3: CASRSGVASPLHF. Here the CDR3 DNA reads TGTGCCAGTAGGTCAGGGGTGGCTTCACCCCTCCACTTT.

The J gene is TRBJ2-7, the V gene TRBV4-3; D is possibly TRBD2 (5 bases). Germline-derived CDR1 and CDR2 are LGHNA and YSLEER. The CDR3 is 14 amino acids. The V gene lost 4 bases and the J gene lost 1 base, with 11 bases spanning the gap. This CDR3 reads CASSPGFPSYEQYF. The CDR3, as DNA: TGCGCCAGCAGCCCGGGGTTTCCGTCCTACGAGCAGTACTTC.

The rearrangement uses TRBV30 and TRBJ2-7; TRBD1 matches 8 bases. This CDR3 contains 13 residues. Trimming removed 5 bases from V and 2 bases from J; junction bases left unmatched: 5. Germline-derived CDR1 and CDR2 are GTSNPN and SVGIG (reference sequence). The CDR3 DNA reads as TGTGCCTGGGCCCCGGACAGGGCCTACGAGCAGTACTTC. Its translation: CAWAPDRAYEQYF.

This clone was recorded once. CDR3 loop: CASSQSGRYTEAFF. The CDR3, as DNA: TGTGCCAGCAGTCAGTCAGGGAGGTACACTGAAGCTTTCTTT. The gene calls are TRBV6-2 or TRBV6-3 and TRBJ1-1; the D gene is possibly TRBD1 (5 bases). Trimming took off 5 bases at V and 3 bases at J, with 13 bases between the two ends. Germline CDR1 MNHEY, CDR2 SVGEGT. The CDR3 contains 14 residues.

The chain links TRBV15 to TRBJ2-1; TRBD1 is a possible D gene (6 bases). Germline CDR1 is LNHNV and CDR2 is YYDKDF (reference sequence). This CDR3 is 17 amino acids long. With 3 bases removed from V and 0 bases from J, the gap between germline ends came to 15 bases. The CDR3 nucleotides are TGTGCCACCAGCAGTCCCCGAGGACAGAGCTCCTACAATGAGCAGTTCTTC. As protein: CATSSPRGQSSYNEQFF.

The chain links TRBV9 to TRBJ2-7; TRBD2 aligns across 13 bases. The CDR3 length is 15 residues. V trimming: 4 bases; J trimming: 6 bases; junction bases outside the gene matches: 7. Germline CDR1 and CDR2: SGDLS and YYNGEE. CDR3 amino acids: CASSLGLAGIGEQYF. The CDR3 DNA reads TGTGCCAGCAGCTTGGGACTAGCGGGGATAGGCGAGCAGTACTTC. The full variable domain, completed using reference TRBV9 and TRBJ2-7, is DSGVTQTPKHLITATGQRVTLRCSPRSGDLSVYWYQQSLDQGLQFLIQYYNGEERAKGNILERFSAQQFPDLHSELNLSSLELGDSALYFCASSLGLAGIGEQYFGPGTRLTVT.

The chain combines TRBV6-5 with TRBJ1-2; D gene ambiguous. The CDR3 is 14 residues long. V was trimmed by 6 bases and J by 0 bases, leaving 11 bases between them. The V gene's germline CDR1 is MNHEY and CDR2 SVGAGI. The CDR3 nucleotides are TGTGCCAGCAGACGTCCGGGGACTAACTATGGCTACACCTTC. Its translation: CASRRPGTNYGYTF.

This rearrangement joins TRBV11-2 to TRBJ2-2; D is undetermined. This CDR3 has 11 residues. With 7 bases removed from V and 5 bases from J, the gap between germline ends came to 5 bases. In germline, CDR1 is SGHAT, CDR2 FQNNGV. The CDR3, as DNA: TGTGCCAGCACCGTAACCGGGGAGCTGTTTTTT. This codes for CASTVTGELFF.

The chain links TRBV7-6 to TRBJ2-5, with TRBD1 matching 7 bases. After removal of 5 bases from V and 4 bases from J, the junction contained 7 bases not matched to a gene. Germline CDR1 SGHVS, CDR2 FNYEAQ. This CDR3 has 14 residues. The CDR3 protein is CASSPTGMVETQYF. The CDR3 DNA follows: TGTGCCAGCAGCCCGACAGGGATGGTAGAGACCCAGTACTTC.

The CDR3 coding sequence is TGTGCCAGTAGTATGAGGACAGGCCCCTATGGCTACACCTTC. Its protein product is CASSMRTGPYGYTF. This chain uses TRBV19 with TRBJ1-2; 7 positions agree with TRBD1. This CDR3 is 14 amino acids long. V shed 3 bases, J shed 4 bases, and the junction held 5 bases outside the gene matches. CDR1 and CDR2 from the germline V gene are LNHDA and SQIVND (reference sequence).

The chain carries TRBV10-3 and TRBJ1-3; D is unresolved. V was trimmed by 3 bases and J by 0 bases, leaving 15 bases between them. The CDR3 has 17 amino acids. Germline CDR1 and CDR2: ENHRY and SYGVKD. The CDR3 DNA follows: TGTGCCATCAGTGACGGTCAGGCCACCTCCTCTGGAAACACCATATATTTT. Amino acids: CAISDGQATSSGNTIYF.

CDR3 sequence: CASSLNSGSYNEQFF. The CDR3 coding sequence is TGCGCCAGCAGCTTGAATAGCGGCTCCTACAATGAGCAGTTCTTC. The V call is TRBV5-1, the J call TRBJ2-1, with a tentative D call TRBD2 (6 bases). CDR1 is SGHRS, CDR2 YFSETQ, per germline. Trimming shortened V by 1 base and J by 0 bases, and 8 bases separated the two germline ends. The CDR3 contains 15 residues.

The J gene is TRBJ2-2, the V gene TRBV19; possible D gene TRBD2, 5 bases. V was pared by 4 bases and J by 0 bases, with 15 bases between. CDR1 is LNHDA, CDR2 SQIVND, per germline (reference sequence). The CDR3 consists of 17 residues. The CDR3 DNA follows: TGTGCCAGTAGTAATTCCCCGGGGATTACGAACACCGGGGAGCTGTTTTTT. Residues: CASSNSPGITNTGELFF. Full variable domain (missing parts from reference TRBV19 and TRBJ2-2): DGGITQSPKYLFRKEGQNVTLSCEQNLNHDAMYWYRQDPGQGLRLIYYSQIVNDFQKGDIAEGYSVSREKKESFPLTVTSAQKNPTAFYLCASSNSPGITNTGELFFGEGSRLTVL.

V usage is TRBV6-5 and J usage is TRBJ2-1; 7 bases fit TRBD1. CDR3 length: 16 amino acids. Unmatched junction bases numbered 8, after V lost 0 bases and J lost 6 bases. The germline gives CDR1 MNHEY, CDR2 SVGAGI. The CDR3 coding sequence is TGTGCCAGCAGTTACTCCAGACAGGGAGTTGCCAATGAGCAGTTCTTC. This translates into CASSYSRQGVANEQFF.

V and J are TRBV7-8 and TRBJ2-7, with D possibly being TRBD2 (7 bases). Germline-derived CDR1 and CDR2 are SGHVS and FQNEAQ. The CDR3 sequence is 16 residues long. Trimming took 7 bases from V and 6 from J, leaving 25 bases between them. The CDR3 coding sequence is TGTGCCAGCACCCTCTCGAGGGGGGGCCTACCGAGCGAGCAGTACTTC. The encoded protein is CASTLSRGGLPSEQYF.

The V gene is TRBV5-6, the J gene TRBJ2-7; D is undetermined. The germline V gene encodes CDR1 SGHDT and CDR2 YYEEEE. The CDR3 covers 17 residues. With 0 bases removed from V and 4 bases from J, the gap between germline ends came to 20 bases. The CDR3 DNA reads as TGTGCCAGCAGCTTGGATTTTGGCGGAAAGGCACCTTACGAGCAGTACTTC. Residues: CASSLDFGGKAPYEQYF.

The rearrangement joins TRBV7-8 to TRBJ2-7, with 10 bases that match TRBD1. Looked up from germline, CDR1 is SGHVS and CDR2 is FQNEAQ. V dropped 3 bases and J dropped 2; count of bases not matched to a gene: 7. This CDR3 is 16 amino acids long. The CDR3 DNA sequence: TGTGCCAGCAGCTTCCCCGGGACAGGGGATACCTACGAGCAGTACTTC. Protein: CASSFPGTGDTYEQYF.

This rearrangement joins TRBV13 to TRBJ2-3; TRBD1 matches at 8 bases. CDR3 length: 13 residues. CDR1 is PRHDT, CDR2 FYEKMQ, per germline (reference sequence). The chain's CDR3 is CVSGRDRSNPQYF. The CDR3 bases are TGTGTCTCAGGACGGGACAGGTCTAATCCGCAGTATTTT.

Here the CDR3 DNA reads TGTGCCAGCAGTTTCCGGGACATCCAAGAGACCCAGTACTTC. Encoded protein: CASSFRDIQETQYF. The chain combines TRBV9 with TRBJ2-5, with D possibly being TRBD1 (6 bases). The ends were cut back, 5 bases at V and 1 base at J, with 12 bases in the middle. Germline-derived CDR1 and CDR2 are SGDLS and YYNGEE. The CDR3 loop spans 14 amino acids.

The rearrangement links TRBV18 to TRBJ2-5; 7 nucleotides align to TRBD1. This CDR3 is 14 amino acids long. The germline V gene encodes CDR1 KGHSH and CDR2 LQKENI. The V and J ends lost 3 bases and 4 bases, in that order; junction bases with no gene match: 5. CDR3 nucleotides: TGTGCCAGCTCACCGACAGGGCCCCGAGAGACCCAGTACTTC. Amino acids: CASSPTGPRETQYF.

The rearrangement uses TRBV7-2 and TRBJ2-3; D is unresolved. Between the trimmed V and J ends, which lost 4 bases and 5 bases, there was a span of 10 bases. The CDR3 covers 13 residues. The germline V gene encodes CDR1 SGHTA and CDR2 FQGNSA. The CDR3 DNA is TGTGCCAGCAGCTCCATGGTCGGAGATACGCAGTATTTT. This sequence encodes CASSSMVGDTQYF.

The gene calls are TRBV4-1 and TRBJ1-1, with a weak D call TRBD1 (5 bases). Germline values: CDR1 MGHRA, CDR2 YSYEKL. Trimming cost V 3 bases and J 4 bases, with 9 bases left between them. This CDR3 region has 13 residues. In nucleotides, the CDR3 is TGCGCCAGCAGCCACCTGGGGCCCACTGAAGCTTTCTTT. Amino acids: CASSHLGPTEAFF.